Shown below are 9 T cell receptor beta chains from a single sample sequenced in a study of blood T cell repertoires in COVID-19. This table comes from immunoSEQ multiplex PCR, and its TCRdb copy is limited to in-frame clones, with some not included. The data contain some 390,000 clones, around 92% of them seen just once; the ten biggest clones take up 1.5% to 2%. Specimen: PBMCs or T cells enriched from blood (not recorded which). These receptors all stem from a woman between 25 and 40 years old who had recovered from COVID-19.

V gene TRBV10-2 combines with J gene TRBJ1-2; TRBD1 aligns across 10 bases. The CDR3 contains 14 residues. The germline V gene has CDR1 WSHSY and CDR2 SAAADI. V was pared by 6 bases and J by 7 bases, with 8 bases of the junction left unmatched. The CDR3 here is CASSPGTGVGGYTF. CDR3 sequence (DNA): TGCGCCAGCAGCCCCGGGACAGGGGTCGGTGGCTACACCTTC.

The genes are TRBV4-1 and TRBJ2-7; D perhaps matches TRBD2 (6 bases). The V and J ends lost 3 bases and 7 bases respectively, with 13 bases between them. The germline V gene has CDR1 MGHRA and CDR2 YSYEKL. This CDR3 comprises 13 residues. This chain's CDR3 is CASSHDPRGEQYF. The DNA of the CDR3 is TGCGCCAGCAGCCACGACCCCCGGGGGGAGCAGTACTTC.

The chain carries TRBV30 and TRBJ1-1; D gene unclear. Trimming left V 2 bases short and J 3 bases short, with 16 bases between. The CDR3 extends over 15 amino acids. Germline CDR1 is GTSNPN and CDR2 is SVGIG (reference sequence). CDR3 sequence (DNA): TGTGCCTGGAGTAAGGTCCGGGATATGCACACTGAAGCTTTCTTT. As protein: CAWSKVRDMHTEAFF.

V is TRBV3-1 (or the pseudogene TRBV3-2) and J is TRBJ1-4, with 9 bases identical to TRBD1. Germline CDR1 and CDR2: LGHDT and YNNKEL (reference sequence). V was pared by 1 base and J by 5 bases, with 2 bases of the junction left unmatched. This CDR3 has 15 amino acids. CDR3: CASSQGTGVNEKLFF. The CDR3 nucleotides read TGTGCCAGCAGCCAAGGGACAGGGGTAAATGAAAAACTGTTTTTT.

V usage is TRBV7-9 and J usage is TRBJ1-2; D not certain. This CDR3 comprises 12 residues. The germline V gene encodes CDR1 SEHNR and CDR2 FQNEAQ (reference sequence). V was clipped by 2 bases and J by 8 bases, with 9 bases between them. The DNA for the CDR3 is TGTGCCAGCAGCTTAAGAGGAAGCGGCTACACCTTC. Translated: CASSLRGSGYTF.

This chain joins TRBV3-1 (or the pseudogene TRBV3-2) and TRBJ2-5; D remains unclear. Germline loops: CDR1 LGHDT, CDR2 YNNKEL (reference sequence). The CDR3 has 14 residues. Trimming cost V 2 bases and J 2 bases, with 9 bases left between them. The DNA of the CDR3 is TGTGCCAGCAGCCAACCTCTTAAACAAGAGACCCAGTACTTC. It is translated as CASSQPLKQETQYF.

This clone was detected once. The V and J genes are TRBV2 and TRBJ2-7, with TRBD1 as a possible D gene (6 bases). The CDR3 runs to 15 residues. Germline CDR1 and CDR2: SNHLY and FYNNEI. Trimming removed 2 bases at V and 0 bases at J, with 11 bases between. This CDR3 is CASSELRGFSYEQYF. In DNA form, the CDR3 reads TGTGCCAGCAGTGAACTTAGGGGGTTCTCCTACGAGCAGTACTTC.

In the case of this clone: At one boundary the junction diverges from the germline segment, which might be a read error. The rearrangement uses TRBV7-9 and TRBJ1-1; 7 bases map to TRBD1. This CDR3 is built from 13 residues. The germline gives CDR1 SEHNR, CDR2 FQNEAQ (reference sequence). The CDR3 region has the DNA TGTGCCAGCAGCTTAGCCGAAGGGGACAGCCCCCATTTT. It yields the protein CASSLAEGDSPHF. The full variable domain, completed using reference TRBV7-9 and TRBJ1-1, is DTGVSQNPRHKITKRGQNVTFRCDPISEHNRLYWYRQTLGQGPEFLTYFQNEAQLEKSRLLSDRFSAERPKGSFSTLEIQRTEQGDSAMYLCASSLAEGDSPHFGQGTRLTVV.

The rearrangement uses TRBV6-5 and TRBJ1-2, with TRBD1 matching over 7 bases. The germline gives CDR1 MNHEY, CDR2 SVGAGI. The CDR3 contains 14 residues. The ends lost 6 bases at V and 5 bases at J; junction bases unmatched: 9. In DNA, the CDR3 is TGTGCCAGCAGCCGACAACAGGGGCGTTATGGCTACACCTTC. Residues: CASSRQQGRYGYTF.